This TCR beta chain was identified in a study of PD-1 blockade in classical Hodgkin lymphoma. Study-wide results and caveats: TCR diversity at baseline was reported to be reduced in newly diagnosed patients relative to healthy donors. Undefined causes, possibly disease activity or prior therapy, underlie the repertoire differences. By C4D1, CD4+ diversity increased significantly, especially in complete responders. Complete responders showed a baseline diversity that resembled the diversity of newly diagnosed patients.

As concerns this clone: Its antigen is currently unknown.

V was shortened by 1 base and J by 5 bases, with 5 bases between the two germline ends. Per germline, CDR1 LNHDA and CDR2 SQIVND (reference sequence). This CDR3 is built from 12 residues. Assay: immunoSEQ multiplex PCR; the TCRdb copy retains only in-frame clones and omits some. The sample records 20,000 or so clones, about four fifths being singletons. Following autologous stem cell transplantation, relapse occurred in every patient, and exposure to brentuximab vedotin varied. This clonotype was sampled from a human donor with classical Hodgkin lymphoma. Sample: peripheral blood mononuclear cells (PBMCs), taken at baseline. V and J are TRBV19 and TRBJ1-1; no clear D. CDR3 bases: TGTGCCAGTAGTATAGGGGTAACTGAAGCTTTCTTT. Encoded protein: CASSIGVTEAFF.